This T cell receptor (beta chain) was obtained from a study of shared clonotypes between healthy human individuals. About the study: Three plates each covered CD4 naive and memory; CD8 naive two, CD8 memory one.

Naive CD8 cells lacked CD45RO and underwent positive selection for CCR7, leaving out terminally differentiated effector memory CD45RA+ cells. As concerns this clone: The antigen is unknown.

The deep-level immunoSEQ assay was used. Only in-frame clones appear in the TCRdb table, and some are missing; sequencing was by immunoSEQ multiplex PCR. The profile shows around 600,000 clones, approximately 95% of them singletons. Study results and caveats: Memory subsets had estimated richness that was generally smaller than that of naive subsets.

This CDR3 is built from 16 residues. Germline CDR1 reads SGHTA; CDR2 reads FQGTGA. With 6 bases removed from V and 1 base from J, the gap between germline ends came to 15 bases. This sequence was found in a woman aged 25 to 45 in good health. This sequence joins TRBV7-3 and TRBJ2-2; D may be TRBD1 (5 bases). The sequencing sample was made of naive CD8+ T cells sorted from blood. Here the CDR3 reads CASSLGLGVNTGELFF. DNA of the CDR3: TGTGCCAGCAGTTTGGGGCTTGGAGTGAACACCGGGGAGCTGTTTTTT.